This T cell receptor beta chain was recovered during a study of T cells in Graves' hyperthyroidism and ophthalmopathy. RNA transcripts served as the template for amplifying TCR beta CDR3 regions. An initial round of RT-PCR targeting the TCR CDR3 relied on the HTBI primer set. TCRdb used MiXCR to reprocess the multiplex PCR reads, holding one entry per CDR3 protein. The data show fewer than 800,000 distinct CDR3 sequences, around 17% seen once. Between the trimmed V and J ends, which lost 5 bases and 2 bases, there was a span of 16 bases. From germline, CDR1 is SGHTA and CDR2 FQGNSA. The CDR3 covers 15 residues.

The sequenced sample consisted of blood. This TCR came from a man aged 18-30 years with Graves' hyperthyroidism. The chain joins TRBV7-2 to TRBJ2-7, with D perhaps TRBD2 (6 bases). CDR3 loop: CASSPKGGTTYEQYF. The CDR3 DNA reads as TGTGCCAGCAGCCCCAAGGGCGGGACCACCTACGAGCAGTACTTC.